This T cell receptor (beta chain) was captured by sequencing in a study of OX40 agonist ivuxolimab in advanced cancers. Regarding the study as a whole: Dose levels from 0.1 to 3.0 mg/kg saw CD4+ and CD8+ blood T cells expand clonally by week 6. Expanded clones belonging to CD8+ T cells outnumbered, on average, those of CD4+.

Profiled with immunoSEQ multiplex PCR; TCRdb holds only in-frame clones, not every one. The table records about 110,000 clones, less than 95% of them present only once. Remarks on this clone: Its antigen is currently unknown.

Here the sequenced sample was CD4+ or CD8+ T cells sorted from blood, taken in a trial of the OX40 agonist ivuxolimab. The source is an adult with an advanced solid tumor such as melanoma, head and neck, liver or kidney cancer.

In DNA, the CDR3 is TGCGCCAGCAGCCAACTTGCAGGGGGTAATTCACCCCTCCACTTT. This translates into CASSQLAGGNSPLHF. The rearrangement links TRBV4-3 to TRBJ1-6; 7 nucleotides line up with TRBD1. Germline lookup yields CDR1 LGHNA and CDR2 YSLEER. After removal of 2 bases from V and 6 bases from J, the junction contained 4 bases not matched to a gene. The CDR3 loop spans 15 amino acids.